A selection of T cell receptor beta chains follows, all from one sample in a study of shared clonotypes between healthy human individuals. Measured with immunoSEQ multiplex PCR; TCRdb has only the in-frame clones, and not every one. This table holds about 680,000 clones, approximately 90% found once. Sequenced material: naive CD8+ T cells sorted from blood. Source of these receptors: a man aged 25-45 years in good health. The CDR3 runs from the conserved cysteine through the conserved F or W. The D gene is left open where the match is weak.

J | D | V | DNA | CDR3
TRBJ2-3 | . | TRBV27 | TGTGCCAGCAGTTACTCTACGCCCGCGGGCACCACAGATACGCAGTATTTT | CASSYSTPAGTTDTQYF
TRBJ2-7 | . | TRBV5-1 | TGCGCCAGCGGGATAGGGAGAGCCTACGAGCAGTACTTC | CASGIGRAYEQYF
TRBJ2-5 | . | TRBV5-4 | TGTGCCAGCAGCTTCGGTACAGTACAAGAGACCCAGTACTTC | CASSFGTVQETQYF
TRBJ2-7 | . | TRBV6-5 | TGTGCCAGCAGTTACTCTGGCCACTCCTACGAGCAGTACTTC | CASSYSGHSYEQYF
TRBJ2-1 | . | TRBV19 | TGTGCCAGTAGTCAGCTGGGACTCCCTTGGAATGAGCAGTTCTTC | CASSQLGLPWNEQFF
TRBJ2-7 | . | TRBV12-5 | TGTGCTAGTGGTTTGGGACACTACGAGCAGTACTTC | CASGLGHYEQYF
TRBJ2-2 | . | TRBV6-4 | TGTGCCAGCGGCGGGACGGCGAACACCGGGGAGCTGTTTTTT | CASGGTANTGELFF
TRBJ1-1 | . | TRBV27 | TGTGCCAGCAGTTCGGGAATCCTCCTGGGAGCTTTCTTT | CASSSGILLGAFF
TRBJ1-1 | . | TRBV2 | TGTGCCAGCTCATACGCTGCTGAAGCTTTCTTT | CASSYAAEAFF
TRBJ2-5 | TRBD2 | TRBV11-2 | TGTGCCAGCAGCCCGCTCAGGGGGCTAGCGGGAGTGTACCAAGAGACCCAGTACTTC | CASSPLRGLAGVYQETQYF
TRBJ1-2 | TRBD1 | TRBV5-1 | TGCGCCAGCAGCCTTGAACAGGGGAGGGACTATGGCTACACCTTC | CASSLEQGRDYGYTF